This TCR beta chain was sequenced for a study of blood T cell repertoires in COVID-19. Overall study: Sources were T cells, B-cell-depleted T cells, or PBMCs; the material itself was cDNA or gDNA.

The count of this clone is one. Here immunoSEQ multiplex PCR was the method, and the copy in TCRdb shows in-frame clones only, minus some. Of about 210,000 clones in the sample, roughly nine tenths were seen once. The CDR3 has 11 amino acids. V was pared by 3 bases and J by 4 bases, with 4 bases between. The germline gives CDR1 GTSNPN, CDR2 SVGIG (reference sequence). The J gene is TRBJ2-1, the V gene TRBV30; D is unclear. The sequence was collected from a man aged 30 to 39 with acute or convalescent COVID-19. Sequencing input: peripheral blood. Here the CDR3 reads CAWSHYNEQFF. CDR3 DNA sequence: TGTGCCTGGAGCCATTACAATGAGCAGTTCTTC.